This TCR beta chain comes out of a study of CXCR3-negative and CXCR3-positive naive CD8 T cells. General study points: More hydrophobic TRB CDR3s occurred in CXCR3-positive than in CXCR3-negative naive cells.

Per the germline V gene, CDR1 is MNHNY and CDR2 is SVGAGI (reference sequence). CDR3 length equals 14 residues. The authors prepared UMI-labeled TRB cDNA libraries by 5' RACE. Following a re-call of the 5' RACE reads, TCRdb has one entry per CDR3 protein and lacks DNA. Listed are about 50,000 distinct CDR3 sequences; approximately 0.56% falls within the top ten. Details on this clonotype: Antigen specificity is unknown.

This TCR was sampled from a human donor in good health. Some clones in this sample may be carry-over from other donors' samples. The chain uses TRBV6-6 and TRBJ1-4. Sequenced sample: naive CXCR3+ CD8+ T cells from blood. Subset described: CD45RO-CCR7+CD27+CD95- naive CD8+ T cells expressing CXCR3 (TNR3+). CDR3 sequence: CASITGGLNEKLFF.